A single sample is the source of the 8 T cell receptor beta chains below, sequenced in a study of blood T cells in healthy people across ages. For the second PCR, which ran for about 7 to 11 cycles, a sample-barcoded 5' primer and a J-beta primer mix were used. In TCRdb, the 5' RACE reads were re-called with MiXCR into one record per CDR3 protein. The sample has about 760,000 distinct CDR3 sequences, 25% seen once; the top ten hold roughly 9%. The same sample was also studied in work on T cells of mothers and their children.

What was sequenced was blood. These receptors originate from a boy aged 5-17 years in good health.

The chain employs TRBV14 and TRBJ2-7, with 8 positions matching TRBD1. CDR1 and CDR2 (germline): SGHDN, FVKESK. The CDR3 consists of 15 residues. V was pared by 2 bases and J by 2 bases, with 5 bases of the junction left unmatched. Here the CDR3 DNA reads TGTGCCAGCAGCCAAAAGAGGACAGGGACCTACGAGCAGTACTTC. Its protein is CASSQKRTGTYEQYF.

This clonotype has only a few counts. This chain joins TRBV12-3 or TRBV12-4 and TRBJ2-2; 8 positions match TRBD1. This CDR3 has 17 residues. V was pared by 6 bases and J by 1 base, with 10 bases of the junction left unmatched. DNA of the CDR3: TGTGCCAGCAGCTTTGGTCGACAGGGGCTGAACACCGGGGAGCTGTTTTTT. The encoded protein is CASSFGRQGLNTGELFF.

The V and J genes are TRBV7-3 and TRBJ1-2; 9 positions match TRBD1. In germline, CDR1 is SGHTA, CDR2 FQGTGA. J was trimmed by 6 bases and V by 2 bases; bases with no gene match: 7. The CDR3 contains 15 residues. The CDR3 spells CASSLFGTGNHGYTF. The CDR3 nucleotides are TGTGCCAGCAGCTTATTTGGGACAGGGAATCATGGCTACACCTTC.

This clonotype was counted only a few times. CDR3 in amino acids: CASSALKGRQVGAGELFF. CDR3 in DNA: TGTGCCAGCAGTGCCCTGAAGGGGAGGCAGGTGGGCGCCGGGGAGCTGTTTTTT. V and J are TRBV25-1 and TRBJ2-2; D may be TRBD2 (6 bases). V shed 4 bases and J shed 6 bases, with 24 bases lying between them. The CDR3 totals 18 residues. The germline gives CDR1 MGHDK, CDR2 SYGVNS.

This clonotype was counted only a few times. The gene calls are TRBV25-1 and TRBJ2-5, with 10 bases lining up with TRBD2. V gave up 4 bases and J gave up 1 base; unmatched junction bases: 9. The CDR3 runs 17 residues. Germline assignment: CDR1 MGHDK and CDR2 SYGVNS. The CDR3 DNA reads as TGTGCCAGCAGTGCCCTCTCTAGCGGGAGCGCCCAAGAGACCCAGTACTTC. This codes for CASSALSSGSAQETQYF.

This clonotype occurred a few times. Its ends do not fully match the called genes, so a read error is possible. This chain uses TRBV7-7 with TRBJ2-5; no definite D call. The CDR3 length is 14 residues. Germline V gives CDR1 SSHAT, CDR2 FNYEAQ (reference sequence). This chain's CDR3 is CASSPTEYQETQYF. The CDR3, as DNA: TGTGCTAGCAGCCCCACGGAATACCAAGAGACCCAGTACTTC. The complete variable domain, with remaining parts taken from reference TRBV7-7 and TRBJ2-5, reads GAGVSQSPRYKVTKRGQDVTLRCDPISSHATLYWYQQALGQGPEFLTYFNYEAQPDKSGLPSDRFSAERPEGSISTLTIQRTEQRDSAMYRCASSPTEYQETQYFGPGTRLLVL.

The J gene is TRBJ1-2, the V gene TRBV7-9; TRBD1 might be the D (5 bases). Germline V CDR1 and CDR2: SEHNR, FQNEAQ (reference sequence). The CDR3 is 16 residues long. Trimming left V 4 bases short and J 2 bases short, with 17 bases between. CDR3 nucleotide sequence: TGTGCCAGCAGCTCTTACGATCGGGGGATAAACTATGGCTACACCTTC. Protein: CASSSYDRGINYGYTF. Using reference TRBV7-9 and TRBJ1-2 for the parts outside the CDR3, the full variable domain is DTGVSQNPRHKITKRGQNVTFRCDPISEHNRLYWYRQTLGQGPEFLTYFQNEAQLEKSRLLSDRFSAERPKGSFSTLEIQRTEQGDSAMYLCASSSYDRGINYGYTFGSGTRLTVV.

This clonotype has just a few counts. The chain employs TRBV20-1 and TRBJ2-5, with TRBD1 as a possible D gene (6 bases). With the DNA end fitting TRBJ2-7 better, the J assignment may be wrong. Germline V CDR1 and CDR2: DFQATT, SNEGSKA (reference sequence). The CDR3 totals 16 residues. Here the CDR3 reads CSARGHFRGGENEQYF. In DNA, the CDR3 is TGCAGTGCTAGAGGCCACTTTCGAGGGGGAGAAAACGAGCAGTACTTC.